One and the same sample provided the 12 T cell receptor beta chains below, sequenced in a study of control samples from healthy donors and cancer patients. Only in-frame clones appear in the TCRdb table, and some are missing; sequencing was by immunoSEQ multiplex PCR. In the table there are under 130,000 clones, about 83% of which are singletons. What was sequenced was blood. These receptors were taken from a woman between 50 and 59 years old in good health.

V usage is TRBV6-1 and J usage is TRBJ1-5, with a weak D call TRBD1 (5 bases). Germline V gene lookup returns CDR1 MNHNS and CDR2 SASEGT. Trimming pared 4 bases from V and 4 bases from J, leaving 11 bases between. The CDR3 spans 14 residues. The DNA for the CDR3 is TGTGCCAGCAGTGTAGCAGGGTGGAATCAGCCCCAGCATTTT. This encodes CASSVAGWNQPQHF.

J is TRBJ1-2 and V is TRBV11-2; no definite D call. There are 15 residues in the CDR3. The V gene lost 4 bases and the J gene lost 2 bases, with 14 bases spanning the gap. The germline V gene encodes CDR1 SGHAT and CDR2 FQNNGV. CDR3 bases: TGTGCCAGCAGCTCCCCCCGGAGGTCAAACTATGGCTACACCTTC. It specifies CASSSPRRSNYGYTF. Combining the CDR3 with reference TRBV11-2 and TRBJ1-2 gives the whole variable domain EAGVAQSPRYKIIEKRQSVAFWCNPISGHATLYWYQQILGQGPKLLIQFQNNGVVDDSQLPKDRFSAERLKGVDSTLKIQPAKLEDSAVYLCASSSPRRSNYGYTFGSGTRLTVV.

The chain combines TRBV29-1 with TRBJ1-1; D remains unclear. There are 14 residues in the CDR3. Germline V CDR1 and CDR2: SQVTM, ANQGSEA. Trimming shortened V by 2 bases and J by 2 bases, and 12 bases separated the two germline ends. The CDR3 DNA reads as TGCAGCGTTGAACCCAAACTAAGAAACACTGAAGCTTTCTTT. Protein product: CSVEPKLRNTEAFF. Variable domain in full (rest from reference TRBV29-1 and TRBJ1-1): SAVISQKPSRDICQRGTSLTIQCQVDSQVTMMFWYRQQPGQSLTLIATANQGSEATYESGFVIDKFPISRPNLTFSTLTVSNMSPEDSSIYLCSVEPKLRNTEAFFGQGTRLTVV.

The genes are TRBV15 and TRBJ2-1; D is undetermined. This CDR3 is built from 13 residues. V was trimmed by 5 bases and J by 1 base, leaving 6 bases between them. CDR1 LNHNV and CDR2 YYDKDF come from the germline V gene (reference sequence). The CDR3 coding sequence is TGTGCCACCAGCGCAAGATCCTACAATGAGCAGTTCTTC. It yields the protein CATSARSYNEQFF.

This chain joins TRBV6-6 and TRBJ2-7; D possibly corresponds to TRBD2 (6 bases). Germline V gives CDR1 MNHNY, CDR2 SVGAGI (reference sequence). Trimming pared 3 bases from V and 5 bases from J, leaving 17 bases between. This CDR3 is 15 amino acids long. CDR3 sequence: CASSYQSFREDEQYF. The CDR3 nucleotides are TGTGCCAGCAGTTATCAATCTTTCAGGGAGGACGAGCAGTACTTC.

V is TRBV19 and J is TRBJ2-3, with 9 nucleotides matching TRBD2. Germline-derived CDR1 and CDR2 are LNHDA and SQIVND (reference sequence). The CDR3 length is 15 residues. The J segment lost 2 bases and the V segment lost 4 bases, leaving 4 bases of the junction unmatched. CDR3 DNA: TGTGCCAGTAGTACGGCGGGGGGGGTCACAGATACGCAGTATTTT. Residues: CASSTAGGVTDTQYF. The variable domain in full, completed from reference TRBV19 and TRBJ2-3, reads DGGITQSPKYLFRKEGQNVTLSCEQNLNHDAMYWYRQDPGQGLRLIYYSQIVNDFQKGDIAEGYSVSREKKESFPLTVTSAQKNPTAFYLCASSTAGGVTDTQYFGPGTRLTVL.

On this clone itself: Other DNA sequences in this specimen translate into the identical CDR3. The V and J genes are TRBV12-3 or TRBV12-4 and TRBJ1-6, with D perhaps matching TRBD1 (5 bases). This CDR3 is built from 13 residues. V lost 3 bases and J lost 10, with 10 bases in between. The CDR3 here is CASSLGEYSPLHF. The CDR3 bases are TGTGCCAGCAGTTTGGGGGAATACTCACCCCTCCACTTT.

CDR3 DNA sequence: TGTGCCAGCAGCTCGGGACTAGCTTTAGAAGAGCAGTTCTTC. Translating gives CASSSGLALEEQFF. This chain uses TRBV7-9 with TRBJ2-1; 9 nucleotides align to TRBD2. Germline V gene sequence: CDR1 SEHNR, CDR2 FQNEAQ (reference sequence). J lost 10 bases, V lost 4 bases, and 8 bases had no gene match. The CDR3 consists of 14 residues.

The chain has TRBV7-2 and TRBJ2-2; D not certain. The CDR3 is 14 amino acids. The germline V gene encodes CDR1 SGHTA and CDR2 FQGNSA. Trimming took off 1 base at V and 6 bases at J, with 9 bases between the two ends. CDR3 nucleotide sequence: TGTGCCAGCAGCTTAGGCGGTTTACCCGGGGAGCTGTTTTTT. It codes for CASSLGGLPGELFF.

This clone was detected many times. The rearrangement uses TRBV27 and TRBJ1-5; perhaps TRBD1 as D (5 bases). Trimming cost V 0 bases and J 9 bases, with 12 bases left between them. The germline CDR1 and CDR2 sequences are MNHEY and SMNVEV (reference sequence). CDR3 length: 14 residues. For the CDR3, the DNA is TGTGCCAGCAGTTTATCGGCGGGGGTCCTGCCCCAGCATTTT. It translates to CASSLSAGVLPQHF.

The chain links TRBV9 to TRBJ2-3, with D unclear. V was cut by 0 bases and J by 0 bases, with 11 bases left in between. The germline CDR1 and CDR2 sequences are SGDLS and YYNGEE. The CDR3 runs 16 residues. CDR3 sequence reads: CASSVVGKRSTDTQYF. CDR3 in DNA: TGTGCCAGCAGCGTAGTGGGAAAAAGAAGCACAGATACGCAGTATTTT.

The V gene is TRBV3-1 (or the pseudogene TRBV3-2), the J gene TRBJ2-7, with D possibly matching TRBD2 (6 bases). The V gene's germline CDR1 is LGHDT and CDR2 YNNKEL (reference sequence). The CDR3 runs to 11 residues. Trimming removed 1 base from V and 13 bases from J, with 11 bases in between. Here the CDR3 DNA reads TGTGCCAGCAGCCAAGGACTAGAGGTCTACTTC. It encodes CASSQGLEVYF.